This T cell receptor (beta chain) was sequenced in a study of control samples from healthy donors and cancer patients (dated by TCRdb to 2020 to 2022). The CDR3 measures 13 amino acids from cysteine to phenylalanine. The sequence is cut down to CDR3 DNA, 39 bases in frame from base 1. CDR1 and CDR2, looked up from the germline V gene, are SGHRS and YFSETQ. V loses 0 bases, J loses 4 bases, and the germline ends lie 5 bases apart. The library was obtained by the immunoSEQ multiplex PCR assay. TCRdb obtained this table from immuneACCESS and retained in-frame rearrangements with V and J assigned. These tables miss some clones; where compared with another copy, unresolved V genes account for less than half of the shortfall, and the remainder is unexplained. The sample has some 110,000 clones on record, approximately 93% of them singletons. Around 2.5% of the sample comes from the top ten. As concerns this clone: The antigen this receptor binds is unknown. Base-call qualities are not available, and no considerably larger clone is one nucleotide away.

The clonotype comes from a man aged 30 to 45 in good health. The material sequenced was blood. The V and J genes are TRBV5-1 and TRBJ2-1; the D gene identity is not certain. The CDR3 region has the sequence CASSLAMYNEQFF. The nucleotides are TGCGCCAGCAGCTTGGCAATGTACAATGAGCAGTTCTTC.